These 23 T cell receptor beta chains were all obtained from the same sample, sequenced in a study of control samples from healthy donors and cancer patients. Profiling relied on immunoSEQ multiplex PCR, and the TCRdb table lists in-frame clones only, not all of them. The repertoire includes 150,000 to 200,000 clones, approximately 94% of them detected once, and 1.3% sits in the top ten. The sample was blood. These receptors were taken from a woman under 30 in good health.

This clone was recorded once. The DNA of the CDR3 is TGTGCCAGCAGCGTAGGCAGACAGAACACTGAAGCTTTCTTT. This encodes CASSVGRQNTEAFF. V gene TRBV9 combines with J gene TRBJ1-1; D is undetermined. The CDR3 is 14 residues long. Trimming removed 0 bases at V and 1 base at J, with 7 bases between. Looked up from germline, CDR1 is SGDLS and CDR2 is YYNGEE.

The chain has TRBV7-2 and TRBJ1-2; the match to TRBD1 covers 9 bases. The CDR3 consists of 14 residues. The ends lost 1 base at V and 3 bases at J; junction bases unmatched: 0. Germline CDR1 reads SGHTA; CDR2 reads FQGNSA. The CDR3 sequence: CASSLGQGDYGYTF. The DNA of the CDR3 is TGTGCCAGCAGCTTAGGACAGGGGGACTATGGCTACACCTTC.

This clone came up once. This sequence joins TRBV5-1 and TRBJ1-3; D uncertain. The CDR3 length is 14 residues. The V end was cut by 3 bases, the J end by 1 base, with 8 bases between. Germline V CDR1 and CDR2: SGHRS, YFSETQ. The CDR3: CASSSDSSGNTIYF. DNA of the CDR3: TGCGCCAGCAGCTCCGACTCTTCTGGAAACACCATATATTTT.

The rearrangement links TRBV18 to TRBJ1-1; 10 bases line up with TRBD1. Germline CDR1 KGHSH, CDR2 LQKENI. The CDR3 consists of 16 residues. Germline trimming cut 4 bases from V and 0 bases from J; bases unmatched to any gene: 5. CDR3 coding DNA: TGTGCCAGCTCACGGGGGACAGGGGATTTGAACACTGAAGCTTTCTTT. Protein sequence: CASSRGTGDLNTEAFF.

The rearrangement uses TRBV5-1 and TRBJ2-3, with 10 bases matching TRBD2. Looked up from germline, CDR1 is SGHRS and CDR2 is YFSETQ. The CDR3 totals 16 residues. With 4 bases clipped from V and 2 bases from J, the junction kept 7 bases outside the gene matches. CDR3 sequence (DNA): TGCGCCAGCAGCGCCGAGACTAGCGGGTCCACAGATACGCAGTATTTT. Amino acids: CASSAETSGSTDTQYF.

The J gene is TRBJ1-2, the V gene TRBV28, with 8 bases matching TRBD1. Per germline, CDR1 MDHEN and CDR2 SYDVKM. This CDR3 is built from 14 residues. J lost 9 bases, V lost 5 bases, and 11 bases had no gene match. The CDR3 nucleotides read TGTGCCAGCAGTCCGGATTCAGGGGGCAGAAGCTACACCTTC. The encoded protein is CASSPDSGGRSYTF.

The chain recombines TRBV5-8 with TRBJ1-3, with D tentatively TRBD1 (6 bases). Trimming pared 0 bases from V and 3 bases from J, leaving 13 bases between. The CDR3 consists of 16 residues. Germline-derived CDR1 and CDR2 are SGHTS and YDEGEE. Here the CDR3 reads CASSLVATGFGNTIYF. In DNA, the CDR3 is TGTGCCAGCAGCTTGGTAGCTACAGGGTTTGGAAACACCATATATTTT.

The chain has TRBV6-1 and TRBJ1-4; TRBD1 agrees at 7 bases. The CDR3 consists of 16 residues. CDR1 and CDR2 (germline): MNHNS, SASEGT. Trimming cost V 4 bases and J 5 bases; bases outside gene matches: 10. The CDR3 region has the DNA TGTGCCAGCAGTGGCCTAAGACAGGGCCTAAATGAAAAACTGTTTTTT. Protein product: CASSGLRQGLNEKLFF.

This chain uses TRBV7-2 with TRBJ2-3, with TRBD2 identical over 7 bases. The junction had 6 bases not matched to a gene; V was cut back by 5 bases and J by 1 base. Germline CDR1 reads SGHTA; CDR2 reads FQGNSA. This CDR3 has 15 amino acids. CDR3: CASSLSGIRTDTQYF. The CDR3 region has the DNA TGTGCCAGCAGCCTGAGCGGGATCCGCACAGATACGCAGTATTTT.

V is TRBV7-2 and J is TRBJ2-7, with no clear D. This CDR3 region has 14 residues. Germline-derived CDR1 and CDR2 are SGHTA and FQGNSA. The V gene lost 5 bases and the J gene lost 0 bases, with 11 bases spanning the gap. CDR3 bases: TGTGCCAGCAGCCCCCTCCCCAACTCCTACGAGCAGTACTTC. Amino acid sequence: CASSPLPNSYEQYF.

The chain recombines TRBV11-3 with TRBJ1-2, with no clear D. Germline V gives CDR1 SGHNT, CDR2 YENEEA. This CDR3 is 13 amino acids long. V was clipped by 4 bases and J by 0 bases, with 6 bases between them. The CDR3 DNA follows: TGTGCCAGCAGCTCGAGGGCTAACTATGGCTACACCTTC. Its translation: CASSSRANYGYTF.

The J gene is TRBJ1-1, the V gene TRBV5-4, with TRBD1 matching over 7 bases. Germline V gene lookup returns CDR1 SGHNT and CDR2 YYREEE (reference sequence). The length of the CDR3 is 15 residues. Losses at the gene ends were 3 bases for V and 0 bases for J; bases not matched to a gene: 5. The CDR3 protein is CASSWGGQLNTEAFF. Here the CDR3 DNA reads TGTGCCAGCAGCTGGGGGGGACAGTTGAACACTGAAGCTTTCTTT.

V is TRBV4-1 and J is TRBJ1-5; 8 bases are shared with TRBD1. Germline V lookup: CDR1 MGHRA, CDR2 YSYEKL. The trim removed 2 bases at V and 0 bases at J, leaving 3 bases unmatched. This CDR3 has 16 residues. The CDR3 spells CASSQTGTGSNQPQHF. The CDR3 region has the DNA TGCGCCAGCAGCCAAACCGGGACAGGTAGCAATCAGCCCCAGCATTTT.

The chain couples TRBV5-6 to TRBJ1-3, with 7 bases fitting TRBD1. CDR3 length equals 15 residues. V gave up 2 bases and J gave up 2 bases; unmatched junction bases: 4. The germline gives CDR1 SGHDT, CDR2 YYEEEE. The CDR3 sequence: CASSFSGGPGNTIYF. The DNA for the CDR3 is TGTGCCAGCAGCTTTTCAGGGGGACCTGGAAACACCATATATTTT.

The CDR3 loop reads CASSSSGELFF. The CDR3 nucleotides read TGTGCCAGCAGCTCCTCGGGGGAGCTGTTTTTT. The chain employs TRBV7-3 and TRBJ2-2; D unclear. V was shortened by 4 bases and J by 8 bases, with 5 bases between the two germline ends. Per germline, CDR1 SGHTA and CDR2 FQGTGA. The CDR3 is 11 amino acids.

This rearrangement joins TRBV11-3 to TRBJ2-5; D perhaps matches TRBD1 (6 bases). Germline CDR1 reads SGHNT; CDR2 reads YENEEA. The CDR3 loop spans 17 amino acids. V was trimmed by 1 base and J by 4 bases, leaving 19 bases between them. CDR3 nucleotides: TGTGCCAGCAGCTTAGGAATGGCAGGGGAGAGTGGAGAGACCCAGTACTTC. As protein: CASSLGMAGESGETQYF.

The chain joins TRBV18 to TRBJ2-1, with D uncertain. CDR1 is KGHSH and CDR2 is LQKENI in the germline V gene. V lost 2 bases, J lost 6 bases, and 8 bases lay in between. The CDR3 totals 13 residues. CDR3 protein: CASSPTRFNEQFF. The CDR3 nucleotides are TGTGCCAGCTCACCAACCAGGTTCAATGAGCAGTTCTTC.

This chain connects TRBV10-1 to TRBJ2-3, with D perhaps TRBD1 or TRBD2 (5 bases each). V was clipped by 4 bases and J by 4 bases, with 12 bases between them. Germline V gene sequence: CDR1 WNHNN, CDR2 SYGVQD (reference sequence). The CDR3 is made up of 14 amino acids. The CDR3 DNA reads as TGCGCCAGCAGTGTAAGGGGTAGCGCAGATACGCAGTATTTT. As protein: CASSVRGSADTQYF.

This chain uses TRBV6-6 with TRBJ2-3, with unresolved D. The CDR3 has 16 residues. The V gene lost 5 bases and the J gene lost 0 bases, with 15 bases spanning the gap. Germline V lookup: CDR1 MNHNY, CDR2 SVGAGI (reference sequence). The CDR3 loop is CASSNAWRDSTDTQYF. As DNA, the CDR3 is TGTGCCAGCAGTAACGCCTGGCGTGATAGCACAGATACGCAGTATTTT.

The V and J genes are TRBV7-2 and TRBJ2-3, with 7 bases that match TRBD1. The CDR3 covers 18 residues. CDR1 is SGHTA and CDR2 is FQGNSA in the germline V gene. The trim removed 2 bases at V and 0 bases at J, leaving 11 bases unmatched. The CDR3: CASSLKGTAVSSTDTQYF. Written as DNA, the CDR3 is TGTGCCAGCAGCTTAAAAGGGACAGCCGTTTCTAGCACAGATACGCAGTATTTT.

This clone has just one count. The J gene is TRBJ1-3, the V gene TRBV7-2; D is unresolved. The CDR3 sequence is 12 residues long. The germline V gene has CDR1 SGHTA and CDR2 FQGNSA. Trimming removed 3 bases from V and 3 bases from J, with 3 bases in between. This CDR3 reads CASSFDGNTIYF. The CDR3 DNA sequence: TGTGCCAGCAGCTTTGATGGAAACACCATATATTTT. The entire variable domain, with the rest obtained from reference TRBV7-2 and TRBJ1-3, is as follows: GAGVSQSPSNKVTEKGKDVELRCDPISGHTALYWYRQSLGQGLEFLIYFQGNSAPDKSGLPSDRFSAERTGGSVSTLTIQRTQQEDSAVYLCASSFDGNTIYFGEGSWLTVV.

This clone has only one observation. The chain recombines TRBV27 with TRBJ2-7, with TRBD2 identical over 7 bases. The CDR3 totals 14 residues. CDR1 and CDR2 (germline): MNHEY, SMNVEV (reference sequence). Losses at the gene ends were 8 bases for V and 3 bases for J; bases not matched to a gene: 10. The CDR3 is CASGRAGLVYEQYF. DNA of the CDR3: TGTGCCAGCGGACGAGCGGGACTCGTCTACGAGCAGTACTTC.

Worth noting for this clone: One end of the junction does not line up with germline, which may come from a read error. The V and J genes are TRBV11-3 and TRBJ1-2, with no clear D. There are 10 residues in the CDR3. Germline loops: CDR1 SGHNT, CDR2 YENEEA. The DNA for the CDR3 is TGTGCCAGCAGCTTAGTACAGTCGGACTTC. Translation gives CASSLVQSDF.